What follows describes a single TCR beta chain. Its specificity is unknown. The data derive from a study of T cells after posttransplantation cyclophosphamide. Study results and limitations: Skin or GI-infiltrating T cells shared few TRB sequences with blood. Recipient CMV seropositivity and CMV reactivation strongly tracked TRB clonality. Donor CD8+ memory clones often dominated recipient blood repertoires at later times.

Clones were sequenced by immunoSEQ multiplex PCR, and TCRdb holds only the in-frame ones, with some missing. The table lists about 21,000 clones, 80% to 90% of them singletons, with about 2.1% in the top ten. This CDR3 contains 16 residues. Germline CDR1 reads MNHEY; CDR2 reads SMNVEV (reference sequence). The V gene end was trimmed by 2 bases and the J gene end by 1 base; junction bases not matched to a gene: 4. Methotrexate plus calcineurin inhibitor accompanied controls' myeloablative marrow transplants; sampling was 1 year later. The receptor's source is a female patient in her 30s who received an allogeneic stem cell transplant from an unrelated donor, was CMV-positive, and had acute and chronic GVHD. Some of the T cells may derive from the graft donor. This material consisted of PBMCs, taken 362 days after allogeneic stem cell transplant with calcineurin inhibitor and methotrexate. V usage is TRBV27 and J usage is TRBJ2-2; 7 positions agree with TRBD2. The CDR3 DNA is TGTGCCAGCAGTTTAGTTGGGAGGGGGAACACCGGGGAGCTGTTTTTT. Translated: CASSLVGRGNTGELFF.